This TCR beta chain was sequenced during a study of blood T cell repertoires in COVID-19. Patients at the Seattle site were enrolled during active infection and followed longitudinally. Germline CDR1 is MNHNY and CDR2 is SVGAGI (reference sequence). The CDR3 consists of 13 residues. V was clipped by 5 bases and J by 5 bases, with 11 bases between them. As handled by the study authors: Scientists estimated how many nucleated cells there were by amplifying reference gene primers. TCRdb's table, derived via immunoSEQ multiplex PCR, lists solely in-frame clones and lacks some. That table is the source of V, J and clone size, and D and trimming were worked out from the DNA. The sample has 360,000 or so clones, approximately 89% seen once.

This chain uses TRBV6-6 with TRBJ2-3; tentative D call: TRBD1 (5 bases). Sequenced input: peripheral blood. This receptor was taken from a woman aged 60-75 years with COVID-19, enrolled during active disease. The CDR3 loop is CASSPPGLDTQYF. In nucleotides, the CDR3 is TGTGCCAGCAGTCCGCCAGGGTTAGATACGCAGTATTTT.